The clone carrying this TCR beta chain was observed a few times. Antigen unknown. Antigen-specific CD4+ T cells were expanded (with viral peptide pools) by the ViraFEST assay ahead of sequencing. Isolating CD4+ T cells followed 9 to 11 days of culture. Prior SARS-CoV-2 infection was absent in the vaccine recipients, as shown by negative nucleocapsid antibodies. The data are from a study of vaccination effects on CD4 cells after COVID-19. V lost 0 bases to trimming and J lost 1 base, with 6 bases between them. CDR3 length: 14 residues. CDR1 and CDR2 from the germline V gene are MRHNA and SNTAGT. Using immunoSEQ multiplex PCR, the repertoire was profiled, and TCRdb retains in-frame clones only, with some absent. Here the sample spans about 22,000 clones, around 75% being singletons. Study-wide results and caveats: Clones from infection and from vaccination both contracted markedly late after vaccination.

The chain employs TRBV6-4 and TRBJ1-1; no definite D call. Here the sequenced sample was CD4+ T cells from PBMCs cultured with HCoV-NL63 spike peptides, taken before COVID-19 vaccination. This receptor was taken from a human donor who received a COVID-19 vaccine. The CDR3 sequence is CASSDSPGNTEAFF. The CDR3 bases are TGTGCCAGCAGTGACTCCCCGGGGAACACTGAAGCTTTCTTT.